This TCR beta chain was obtained from a study of T cell responses to AZD1222 COVID-19 vaccine. Method: immunoSEQ multiplex PCR; TCRdb's copy keeps in-frame clones and lacks some. The table has tens of thousands of clones, around 93% seen once. Note on this clone: Its antigen is undetermined.

From germline, CDR1 is SGHAT and CDR2 FQNNGV. Trimming shortened V by 0 bases and J by 2 bases, and 11 bases separated the two germline ends. The CDR3 extends over 16 amino acids. Study-level findings and limits: Nearly half of unique spike-specific TCRs reportedly avoided B.1.351 and B.1.1.7 mutated regions. Females outnumbered males among donors, who were mostly white British; clonal diversity was possibly underestimated. With dominance at 160-218 and 743-854, vaccine-associated CD4 TCRs spanned spike.

The study pooled second doses at about 4 or about 12 weeks. The gene calls are TRBV11-2 and TRBJ2-1, with no clear D. The sample in question was peripheral blood, obtained 28 days after the second AZD1222 dose. The receptor was derived from an adult who received the AZD1222 COVID-19 vaccine. CDR3 nucleotide sequence: TGTGCCAGCAGCTTAGAGCTGGGCTCAACCTACAATGAGCAGTTCTTC. This codes for CASSLELGSTYNEQFF.